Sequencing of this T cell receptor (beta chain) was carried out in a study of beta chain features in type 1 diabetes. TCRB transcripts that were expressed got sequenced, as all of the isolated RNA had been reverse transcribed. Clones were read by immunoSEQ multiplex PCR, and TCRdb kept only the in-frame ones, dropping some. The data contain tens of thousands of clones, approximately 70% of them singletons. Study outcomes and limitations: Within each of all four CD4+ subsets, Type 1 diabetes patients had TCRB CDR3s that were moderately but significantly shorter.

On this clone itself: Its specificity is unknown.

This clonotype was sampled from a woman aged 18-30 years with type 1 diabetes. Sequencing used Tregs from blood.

The CDR3 reads CASSHRGFQFF. CDR3 bases: TGTGCCAGCAGTCATCGGGGGTTTCAGTTCTTC. The chain recombines TRBV28 with TRBJ2-1, with D possibly being TRBD2 (6 bases). Trimming cost V 5 bases and J 13 bases, with 12 bases left between them. The CDR3 is made up of 11 amino acids. CDR1 is MDHEN and CDR2 is SYDVKM in the germline V gene.